This T cell receptor beta chain was obtained from a study of Ad26.COV2.S vaccination and SARS-CoV-2 variants. TCRdb keeps only in-frame clones here, not all; method: immunoSEQ multiplex PCR. This sample has hundreds of thousands of clones, with about 90% found just once. This CDR3 contains 15 residues. Germline-derived CDR1 and CDR2 are MNHEY and SVGEGT. The V gene end was trimmed by 1 base and the J gene end by 9 bases; junction bases not matched to a gene: 8. The rearrangement uses TRBV6-2 or TRBV6-3 and TRBJ2-1; 8 nucleotides align to TRBD1. The sequencing here drew on peripheral blood, taken after recovery from COVID-19. This receptor was obtained from a human donor who had recovered from COVID-19. The CDR3 region is CASSYYRTGFGEQFF. Here the CDR3 DNA reads TGTGCCAGCAGTTACTATAGGACAGGGTTCGGTGAGCAGTTCTTC.